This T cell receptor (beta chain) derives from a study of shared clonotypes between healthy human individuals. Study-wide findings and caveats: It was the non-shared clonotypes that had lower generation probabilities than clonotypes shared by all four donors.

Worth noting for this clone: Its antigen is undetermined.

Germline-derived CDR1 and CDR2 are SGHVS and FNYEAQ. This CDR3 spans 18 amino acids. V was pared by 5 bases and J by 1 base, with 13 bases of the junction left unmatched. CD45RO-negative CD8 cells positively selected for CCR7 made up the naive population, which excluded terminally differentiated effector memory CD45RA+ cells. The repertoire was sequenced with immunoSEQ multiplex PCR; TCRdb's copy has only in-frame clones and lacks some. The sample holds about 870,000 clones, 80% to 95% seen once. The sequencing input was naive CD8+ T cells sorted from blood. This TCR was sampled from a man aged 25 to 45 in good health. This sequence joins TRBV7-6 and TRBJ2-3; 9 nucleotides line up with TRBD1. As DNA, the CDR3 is TGTGCCAGCAGCATCGCTGGTCGGGACAGGGTTGGCACAGATACGCAGTATTTT. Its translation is CASSIAGRDRVGTDTQYF.